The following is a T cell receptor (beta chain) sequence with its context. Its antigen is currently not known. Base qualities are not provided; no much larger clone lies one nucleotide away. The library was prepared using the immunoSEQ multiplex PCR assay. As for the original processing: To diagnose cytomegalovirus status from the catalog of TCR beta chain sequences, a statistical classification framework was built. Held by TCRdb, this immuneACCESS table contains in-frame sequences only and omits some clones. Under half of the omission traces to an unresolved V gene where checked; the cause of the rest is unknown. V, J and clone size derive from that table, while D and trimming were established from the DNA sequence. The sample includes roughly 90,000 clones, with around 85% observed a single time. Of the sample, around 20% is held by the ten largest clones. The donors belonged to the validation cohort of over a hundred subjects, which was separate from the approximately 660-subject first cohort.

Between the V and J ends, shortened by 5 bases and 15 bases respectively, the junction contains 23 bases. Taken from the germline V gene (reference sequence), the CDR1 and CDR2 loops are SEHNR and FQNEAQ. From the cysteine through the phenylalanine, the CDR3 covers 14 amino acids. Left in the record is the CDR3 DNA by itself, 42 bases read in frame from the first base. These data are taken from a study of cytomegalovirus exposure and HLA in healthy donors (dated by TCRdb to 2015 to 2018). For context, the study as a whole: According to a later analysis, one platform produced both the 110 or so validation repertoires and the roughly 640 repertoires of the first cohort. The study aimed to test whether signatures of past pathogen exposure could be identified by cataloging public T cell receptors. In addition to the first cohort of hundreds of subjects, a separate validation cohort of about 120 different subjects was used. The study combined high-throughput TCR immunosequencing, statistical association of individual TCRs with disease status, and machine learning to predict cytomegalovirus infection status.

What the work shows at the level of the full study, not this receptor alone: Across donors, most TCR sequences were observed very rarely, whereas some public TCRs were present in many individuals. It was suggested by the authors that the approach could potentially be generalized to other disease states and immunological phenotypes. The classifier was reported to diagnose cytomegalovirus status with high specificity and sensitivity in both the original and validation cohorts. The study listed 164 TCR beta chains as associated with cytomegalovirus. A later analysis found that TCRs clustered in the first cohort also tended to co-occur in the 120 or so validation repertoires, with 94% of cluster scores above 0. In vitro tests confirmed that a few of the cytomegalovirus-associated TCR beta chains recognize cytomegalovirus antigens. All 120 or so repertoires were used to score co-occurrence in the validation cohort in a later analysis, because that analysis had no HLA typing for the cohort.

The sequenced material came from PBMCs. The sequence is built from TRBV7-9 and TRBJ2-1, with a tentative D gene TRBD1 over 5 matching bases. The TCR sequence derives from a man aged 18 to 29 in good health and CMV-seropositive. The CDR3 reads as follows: CASSPPNSWGLGFF. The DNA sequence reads TGTGCCAGCAGCCCGCCCAACTCGTGGGGCCTCGGGTTCTTC.